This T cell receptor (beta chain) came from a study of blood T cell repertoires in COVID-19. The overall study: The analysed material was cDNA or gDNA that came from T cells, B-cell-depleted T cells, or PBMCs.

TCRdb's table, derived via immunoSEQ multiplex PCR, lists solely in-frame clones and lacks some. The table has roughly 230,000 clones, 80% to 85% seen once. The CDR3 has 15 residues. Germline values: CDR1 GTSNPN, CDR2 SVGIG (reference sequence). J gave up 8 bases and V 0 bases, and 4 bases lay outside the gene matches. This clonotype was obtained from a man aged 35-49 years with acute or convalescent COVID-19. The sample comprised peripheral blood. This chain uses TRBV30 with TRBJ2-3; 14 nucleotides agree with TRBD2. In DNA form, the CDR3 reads TGTGCCTGGAGTGTAGGGACTAGCGGGAGCCCTACGCAGTATTTT. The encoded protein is CAWSVGTSGSPTQYF.